These 10 T cell receptor beta chains share one sample of origin, sequenced in a study of lymphopenia after photon versus proton radiotherapy. Repertoires were generated with immunoSEQ multiplex PCR, while TCRdb's copy carries only in-frame clones and drops some. The sample contains under 25,000 clones, 85% of which appear only once. Sequencing used peripheral blood, obtained from a patient treated with photon-based radiotherapy. The receptors originated from a man aged 55 to 70 with pancreatic cancer.

J is TRBJ2-5 and V is TRBV13; 7 bases agree with TRBD2. V gave up 4 bases and J gave up 4 bases; unmatched junction bases: 12. Looked up from germline, CDR1 is PRHDT and CDR2 is FYEKMQ (reference sequence). The CDR3 loop spans 16 amino acids. CDR3 amino acids: CASSSVGDGRSETQYF. The CDR3 coding sequence is TGTGCCAGCAGCTCCGTGGGGGACGGGAGGTCAGAGACCCAGTACTTC. Together with reference TRBV13 and TRBJ2-5, the CDR3 gives the full variable domain: AAGVIQSPRHLIKEKRETATLKCYPIPRHDTVYWYQQGPGQDPQFLISFYEKMQSDKGSIPDRFSAQQFSDYHSELNMSSLELGDSALYFCASSSVGDGRSETQYFGPGTRLLVL.

The genes are TRBV15 and TRBJ1-2; tentatively, D is TRBD1 (6 bases). CDR1 is LNHNV and CDR2 is YYDKDF in the germline V gene (reference sequence). This CDR3 has 16 residues. V was trimmed by 6 bases and J by 3 bases, leaving 20 bases between them. The CDR3 DNA follows: TGTGCCACCAGTACTAATCCCAACCGACAGGACTATGGCTACACCTTC. Its protein is CATSTNPNRQDYGYTF.

The chain has TRBV7-9 and TRBJ1-1; unclear D gene. The length of the CDR3 is 13 residues. V lost 2 bases and J 1 base, leaving 5 bases between the germline ends. Germline CDR1 is SEHNR and CDR2 is FQNEAQ (reference sequence). The CDR3 DNA reads as TGTGCCAGCAGCTTAATCACGAACACTGAAGCTTTCTTT. Amino acids: CASSLITNTEAFF.

The chain recombines TRBV5-6 with TRBJ2-7; 10 bases match TRBD1. CDR3 length: 13 residues. V shed 4 bases, J shed 6 bases, and the junction held 4 bases outside the gene matches. Germline V gene lookup returns CDR1 SGHDT and CDR2 YYEEEE. The CDR3 sequence is CASSVDRGTEQYF. CDR3 nucleotide sequence: TGTGCCAGCAGCGTGGACAGGGGGACCGAGCAGTACTTC.

Here the CDR3 reads CASSQETGLFATNEKLFF. As DNA, the CDR3 is TGCGCCAGCAGCCAAGAGACAGGGTTATTTGCAACTAATGAAAAACTGTTTTTT. The J gene is TRBJ1-4, the V gene TRBV4-1; 7 bases fit TRBD1. The germline CDR1 and CDR2 sequences are MGHRA and YSYEKL. The CDR3 extends over 18 amino acids. Trimming took 0 bases from V and 0 from J; bases not matched to a gene: 7.

This clone has a handful of counts. CDR3 coding DNA: TGTGCCAGCAGCTTAGGCGGGATGGATGAGCAGTTCTTC. It yields the protein CASSLGGMDEQFF. The chain has TRBV6-4 and TRBJ2-1; D is perhaps TRBD2 (6 bases). Germline V gene data show CDR1 as MRHNA and CDR2 as SNTAGT. With 6 bases removed from V and 8 bases from J, the gap between germline ends came to 14 bases. The CDR3 is 13 residues long.

This chain connects TRBV19 to TRBJ2-7; D gene uncertain. The CDR3 has 17 amino acids. V shed 3 bases and J shed 4 bases, with 22 bases lying between them. CDR1 LNHDA and CDR2 SQIVND come from the germline V gene (reference sequence). The CDR3 DNA follows: TGTGCCAGTAGTATGGCCCTTTCCTGGACGGGCTATTACGAGCAGTACTTC. Its translation: CASSMALSWTGYYEQYF.

This chain connects TRBV30 to TRBJ2-2; no reliable D call. This CDR3 has 13 amino acids. Trimming stripped 0 bases from V and 3 bases from J, with 5 bases between. Germline V gene sequence: CDR1 GTSNPN, CDR2 SVGIG (reference sequence). The CDR3 region has the DNA TGTGCCTGGAGTGTACACGACACCGGGGAGCTGTTTTTT. Translation: CAWSVHDTGELFF.

The chain carries TRBV6-5 and TRBJ2-7; 9 bases line up with TRBD2. CDR3 size: 15 residues. The J segment lost 2 bases and the V segment lost 6 bases, leaving 8 bases of the junction unmatched. Germline V CDR1 and CDR2: MNHEY, SVGAGI. CDR3 residues: CASSPYRGGAYEQYF. The CDR3 region has the DNA TGTGCCAGCAGCCCATACCGCGGGGGGGCCTACGAGCAGTACTTC.

This clone has just one count. V gene TRBV11-2 combines with J gene TRBJ1-1; perhaps TRBD1 as D (6 bases). With 0 bases removed from V and 3 bases from J, the gap between germline ends came to 11 bases. The germline V gene has CDR1 SGHAT and CDR2 FQNNGV. The CDR3 loop spans 15 amino acids. Here the CDR3 reads CASSLEQGWYTEAFF. CDR3 DNA sequence: TGTGCCAGCAGCTTAGAACAGGGTTGGTACACTGAAGCTTTCTTT.